The 13 T cell receptor beta chains below all came from one sample that was sequenced in a study of human T cells and chemical hapten exposure. Described time point: patch test 1, 2 weeks after DPC sensitization. Stated treatment: therapeutic diphenylcyclopropenone sensitization with weekly scalp DPC. TCRdb ran MiXCR on the RACE reads and lists one entry per CDR3 protein. Found here are approximately 400,000 distinct CDR3 sequences, nearly 5% of them singletons; the top ten hold roughly 2.4%. Here the sequenced sample was whole blood, taken in connection with sensitization to the hapten diphenylcyclopropenone (DPC). These receptors all stem from a woman aged 50 to 60 with alopecia areata. Some clones in this sample may be carry-over from other donors' samples.

At least ten counts were recorded for this clonotype. V and J are TRBV20-1 and TRBJ2-3; the match to TRBD1 covers 7 bases. CDR1 and CDR2 from the germline V gene are DFQATT and SNEGSKA (reference sequence). V shed 1 base, J shed 2 bases, and the junction held 15 bases outside the gene matches. This CDR3 spans 18 amino acids. CDR3 nucleotides: TGCAGTGCTAGAGGAGATTCTCCGGGACAGACTTTCACAGATACGCAGTATTTT. Encoded protein: CSARGDSPGQTFTDTQYF.

This clonotype was counted many times. The chain uses TRBV20-1 and TRBJ2-5; the D call may be TRBD1 or TRBD2 (5 bases each). V gave up 5 bases and J gave up 7 bases, with 14 bases separating them. The CDR3 runs to 12 residues. Germline V gene sequence: CDR1 DFQATT, CDR2 SNEGSKA (reference sequence). The CDR3, as DNA: TGCAGTGCTTCCCCAGCGGACACGACCCAGTACTTC. Protein product: CSASPADTTQYF.

This clonotype was found many times. The chain joins TRBV5-1 to TRBJ2-5; D not resolved. From germline, CDR1 is SGHRS and CDR2 YFSETQ. V was pared by 0 bases and J by 1 base, with 4 bases between. The CDR3 is made up of 13 amino acids. CDR3 DNA: TGCGCCAGCAGCTTGGGGATCCAAGAGACCCAGTACTTC. It is translated as CASSLGIQETQYF.

This clonotype was seen at least ten times. The CDR3 spells CASKRPAVLSGNTIYF. CDR3 nucleotide sequence: TGTGCCAGCAAACGTCCGGCGGTCCTCTCTGGAAACACCATATATTTT. The chain couples TRBV28 to TRBJ1-3; D ambiguous. Trimming pared 7 bases from V and 0 bases from J, leaving 16 bases between. There are 16 residues in the CDR3. Germline CDR1 reads MDHEN; CDR2 reads SYDVKM.

The genes are TRBV7-2 and TRBJ2-7; 10 bases are shared with TRBD1. Looked up from germline, CDR1 is SGHTA and CDR2 is FQGNSA. The CDR3 runs 12 residues. V lost 11 bases to trimming and J lost 5 bases; unmatched junction nucleotides: 6. The CDR3 sequence is CASGTGANEQYF. For the CDR3, the DNA is TGTGCCTCCGGGACAGGGGCCAACGAGCAGTACTTC. Full variable domain (remainder filled in from reference TRBV7-2 and TRBJ2-7): GAGVSQSPSNKVTEKGKDVELRCDPISGHTALYWYRQSLGQGLEFLIYFQGNSAPDKSGLPSDRFSAERTGGSVSTLTIQRTQQEDSAVYLCASGTGANEQYFGPGTRLTVT.

There are many counts of this clonotype. The gene calls are TRBV15 and TRBJ2-2, with 9 bases lining up with TRBD1. V dropped 0 bases and J dropped 6; count of bases not matched to a gene: 5. This CDR3 contains 16 residues. Germline loops: CDR1 LNHNV, CDR2 YYDKDF (reference sequence). For the CDR3, the DNA is TGTGCCACCAGCAGAGACCGTAGGACAGGGGCCGGGGAGCTGTTTTTT. Translating gives CATSRDRRTGAGELFF.

This clonotype was counted ten times or more. The chain is built from TRBV13 and TRBJ2-1; 9 bases align to TRBD1. The germline CDR1 and CDR2 sequences are PRHDT and FYEKMQ (reference sequence). The length of the CDR3 is 14 residues. Trimming at V came to 5 bases and at J to 7 bases, leaving 6 bases not matched to a gene. CDR3 coding DNA: TGTGCCAGCAGCGCAGGACAGGGGTGGAATGAGCAGTTCTTC. Translated: CASSAGQGWNEQFF.

In its sample, this clonotype was seen a few times. This chain's CDR3 is CASSWGDGIQYF. The CDR3, as DNA: TGTGCCAGCAGCTGGGGGGATGGCATTCAGTACTTC. The chain combines TRBV7-9 with TRBJ2-4; D perhaps matches TRBD2 (6 bases). The CDR3 covers 12 residues. Between the trimmed V and J ends, which lost 4 bases and 9 bases, there was a span of 10 bases. Germline V gene sequence: CDR1 SEHNR, CDR2 FQNEAQ (reference sequence).

This clonotype was seen a handful of times. The rearrangement joins TRBV5-1 to TRBJ1-1; weak D call: TRBD1 (6 bases). V was shortened by 0 bases and J by 7 bases, with 10 bases between the two germline ends. The CDR3 is 13 amino acids. Germline V lookup: CDR1 SGHRS, CDR2 YFSETQ. Written as DNA, the CDR3 is TGCGCCAGCAGCTTGGGTACAGGGTATGAAGCTTTCTTT. It yields the protein CASSLGTGYEAFF.

For this clonotype: A much larger clonotype is one base distant, so this may be a read error. The chain uses TRBV10-3 and TRBJ2-3, with unresolved D. Trimming took off 1 base at V and 4 bases at J, with 3 bases between the two ends. Germline CDR1 and CDR2: ENHRY and SYGVKD. The CDR3 totals 12 residues. The DNA of the CDR3 is TGTGCCATCAGTGAGTTCTCAGATACGCAGTATTTT. Its translation is CAISEFSDTQYF.

This clonotype was seen only a few times. This chain joins TRBV6-1 and TRBJ2-3, with D possibly TRBD1 on 6 matching bases. Germline CDR1 MNHNS, CDR2 SASEGT. The CDR3 contains 13 residues. The V and J ends lost 7 bases and 4 bases respectively, with 12 bases between them. CDR3 sequence reads: CASTANRADTQYF. DNA of the CDR3: TGTGCCAGCACTGCAAACAGGGCAGATACGCAGTATTTT.

This clonotype has a handful of counts. This sequence joins TRBV4-2 and TRBJ2-1, with 8 bases matching TRBD1. From germline, CDR1 is LGHNA and CDR2 YNFKEQ. The CDR3 has 16 amino acids. Germline trimming cut 0 bases from V and 5 bases from J; bases unmatched to any gene: 6. Here the CDR3 DNA reads TGTGCCAGCAGCCAAGACCGACAGGGGCAAAACAATGAGCAGTTCTTC. It is translated as CASSQDRQGQNNEQFF.

This clonotype was observed many times. This rearrangement joins TRBV6-5 to TRBJ1-1, with D maybe TRBD1 (6 bases). Germline V gene data show CDR1 as MNHEY and CDR2 as SVGAGI. The CDR3 runs to 12 residues. The CDR3 region has the DNA TGTCGAGCAGGGGAGGGCACGACTGAAGCTTTCTTT. Residues: CRAGEGTTEAFF.